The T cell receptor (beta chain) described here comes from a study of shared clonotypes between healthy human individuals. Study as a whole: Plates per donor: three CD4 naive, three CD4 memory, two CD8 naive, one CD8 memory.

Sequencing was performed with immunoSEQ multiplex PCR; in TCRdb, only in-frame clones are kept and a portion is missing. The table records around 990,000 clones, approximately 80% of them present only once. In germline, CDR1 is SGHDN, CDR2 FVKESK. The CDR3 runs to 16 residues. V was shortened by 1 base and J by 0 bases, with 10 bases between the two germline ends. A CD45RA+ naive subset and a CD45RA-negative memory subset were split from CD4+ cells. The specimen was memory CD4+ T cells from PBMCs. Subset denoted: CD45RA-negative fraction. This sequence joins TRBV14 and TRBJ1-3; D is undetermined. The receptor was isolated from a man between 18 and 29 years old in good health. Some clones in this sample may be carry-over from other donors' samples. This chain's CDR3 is CASSQVQAFSGNTIYF. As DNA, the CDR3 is TGTGCCAGCAGCCAAGTTCAGGCCTTCTCTGGAAACACCATATATTTT.